The clone carrying this TCR beta chain was found once. Its antigen is currently unknown. The data were taken from a study of chemoradiotherapy in HPV16-positive cancers. Study information: Candidate HPV-specific T-cell clones and common TCR motifs came from functional assays in a couple of HPV16-positive patients.

Data came from immunoSEQ multiplex PCR; TCRdb stores just in-frame clones and leaves some out. Here the sample spans over a thousand clones, approximately 87% being singletons. General study findings and limits: For HPV16-positive patients, expanding HPV-responsive T cells associated with longer recurrence-free survival. Candidate HPV-specific clones and E7-related TCR motifs grew in tumor during treatment.

Repeated repertoire sampling spanned the course of chemoradiotherapy. The receptor comes from a human donor with HPV-associated anogenital cancer. Sample: tumor tissue, taken from a patient who underwent chemoradiotherapy.

The CDR3 loop is CASSSWTGEGDYGYTF. CDR3 coding DNA: TGTGCCAGCTCATCCTGGACAGGGGAAGGGGACTATGGCTACACCTTC. This chain joins TRBV18 and TRBJ1-2; 9 bases fit TRBD1. The V and J ends lost 5 bases and 3 bases, in that order; junction bases with no gene match: 10. Germline CDR1 KGHSH, CDR2 LQKENI. This CDR3 is built from 16 residues.